The clone carrying this T cell receptor (beta chain) occurred many times. This sample was included in a study of T cells in Graves' hyperthyroidism and ophthalmopathy. V shed 8 bases and J shed 4 bases, with 12 bases lying between them. CDR1 is SNHLY and CDR2 is FYNNEI in the germline V gene. The CDR3 runs to 13 residues. Researchers took RNA transcripts and amplified the TCR beta CDR3 regions from them. HTBI primers were used for first-round RT-PCR of the TCR CDR3. In TCRdb, the multiplex PCR reads were re-called with MiXCR into one record per CDR3 protein. The sample has fewer than 550,000 distinct CDR3 sequences; approximately 14% are singletons.

Input material: blood. V is TRBV2 and J is TRBJ1-5, with D unresolved. This TCR derives from a woman under 30 with Graves' hyperthyroidism. CDR3 protein: CASLLTGNQPQHF. CDR3 in DNA: TGTGCCAGCTTATTAACGGGGAATCAGCCCCAGCATTTT.